This record looks at one TCR beta chain sequence and its context. What antigen it recognizes has not been identified. Per-base qualities were not stored, and no clone one base away is much larger. The source of the sample is a study of CD8 T cells in ankylosing spondylitis (dated by TCRdb to 2016 to 2017). Regarding the study in general: The study set out to find disease-linked TCR variants by profiling T cell receptor beta repertoires in ankylosing spondylitis patients and healthy donors. The full study cohort was made up of over 20 ankylosing spondylitis patients and roughly 98 healthy donors. Peripheral blood was sampled, and synovial fluid was also collected from ankylosing spondylitis patients.

The germline V and J ends show losses of 2 bases and 5 bases respectively, and no gene match explains 9 bases of the junction. The CDR3 starts with the cysteine, ends with the phenylalanine, and has 16 residues. Here the CDR3 DNA is all that survives: 48 bases in frame from base 1. Sequencer: Illumina HiSeq 2500. Quantitative 5'-RACE with molecular barcodes was the method used to prepare the TCR beta libraries. On the study's bioinformatics: To identify disease-linked TCR variants, a new computational method was used, one built on a probabilistic model of VDJ rearrangement. The public reads were reanalyzed by TCRdb: fastp trimming at Q25, MiXCR alignment, in-frame beta chains only. A single entry per CDR3 protein holds the most common genes and DNA from its merged rows. TCRdb, not the authors, supplied the V and J calls. The sample includes 300,000 to 350,000 distinct CDR3 sequences, with around 20% observed a single time. The ten biggest clones cover about 3.7% of the sample.

General study outcomes and caveats: The disease-linked clones had a CD8+ phenotype and were found at relatively low frequencies in peripheral blood. Significant enrichment of the disease-linked clones was reported in matched synovial fluid samples from ankylosing spondylitis patients. Blood from ankylosing spondylitis patients appeared to be characterized by a TCR beta motif composed of several highly homologous amino acid variants. Some motif variants had previously been reported in the synovial fluid and blood of reactive arthritis patients, which suggests shared mechanisms of disease initiation.

The receptor was isolated from a female donor with ankylosing spondylitis or in good health (not recorded which). The sequence links TRBV12-3 or TRBV12-4 to TRBJ2-1, with 7 middle bases fitting TRBD1. Sequenced sample: blood, either unsorted or a sorted T cell fraction (not recorded which). The nucleotide sequence is TGTGCCAGCAGTTTACCTGTGACAGGGCGAAACAATGAGCAGTTCTTC. This encodes CASSLPVTGRNNEQFF.